This T cell receptor beta chain was observed in a study of CD8 T cells in ankylosing spondylitis. Findings and limits, study-wide: In the blood and synovial fluid of reactive arthritis, some motif variants had been previously reported. Disease-linked clones, CD8+, were relatively rare in peripheral blood.

By quantitative 5'-RACE with molecular barcodes, the TCR beta libraries were made. TCRdb re-called the 5' RACE reads through MiXCR, storing one row per CDR3 protein. The table records 380,000 or so distinct CDR3 sequences, roughly 22% of them present only once. With regard to this clonotype: What it recognizes is unknown.

Germline V gene sequence: CDR1 MNHEY, CDR2 SMNVEV (reference sequence). Trimming stripped 8 bases from V and 4 bases from J, with 14 bases between. This CDR3 spans 13 amino acids. The TCR originated in a male donor with ankylosing spondylitis or in good health (not recorded which). This chain connects TRBV27 to TRBJ1-1; D may be TRBD1 (6 bases). Source material: blood, either unsorted or a sorted T cell fraction (not recorded which). CDR3 nucleotide sequence: TGTGCCAGCGGTAACAGGGTGAGCACTGAAGCTTTCTTT. Translating gives CASGNRVSTEAFF.